These T cell receptor beta chains were read from a single sample in a study of shared clonotypes between healthy human individuals. Some clones are missing from TCRdb's copy, which holds only in-frame ones; the method was immunoSEQ multiplex PCR. Among around 600,000 clones listed, about 97% were seen once. Sequences were obtained from naive CD4+ T cells sorted from blood. These receptors all stem from a woman aged 25 to 39 in good health. Both conserved end residues are trimmed from each CDR3. Each record gives: J gene, V gene, D gene, CDR3 protein. D genes are given only for firm matches.

J gene: TRBJ2-7
V gene: TRBV11-2
D gene: .
CDR3 protein: ASRQSGAEYYYEQY

J gene: TRBJ2-3
V gene: TRBV7-8
D gene: TRBD2
CDR3 protein: ASSLQGGRAGTDTQY

J gene: TRBJ1-1
V gene: TRBV5-1
D gene: .
CDR3 protein: ASSSPSGRTEAF

J gene: TRBJ1-4
V gene: TRBV7-2
D gene: .
CDR3 protein: ASSLVRGGIGEKLF

J gene: TRBJ2-6
V gene: TRBV6-6
D gene: .
CDR3 protein: ASSSTGRGANVLT

J gene: TRBJ1-4
V gene: TRBV28
D gene: .
CDR3 protein: ASGSNWGTNEKLF

J gene: TRBJ2-3
V gene: TRBV27
D gene: .
CDR3 protein: ASSPGRFLPQY

J gene: TRBJ1-1
V gene: TRBV5-1
D gene: .
CDR3 protein: ASSGTVNTEAF

J gene: TRBJ1-5
V gene: TRBV29-1
D gene: .
CDR3 protein: SVSGAGGQPQH

J gene: TRBJ1-2
V gene: TRBV5-6
D gene: TRBD1
CDR3 protein: ASSLAGQGNGYT

J gene: TRBJ1-5
V gene: TRBV28
D gene: .
CDR3 protein: ASSLLEGRADQPQH